The 10 T cell receptor beta chains below come from one sample, sequenced in a study of CD8+ T cells in alopecia areata. cDNA prepared by RNA extraction and subsequent reverse transcription served as the template for sequencing. Data came from immunoSEQ multiplex PCR; TCRdb stores just in-frame clones and leaves some out. The sample lists around 200,000 clones, 50% to 70% occurring once. This specimen was CD4+ T cells sorted from blood, taken at week 0. These TCRs come from a human donor with alopecia areata.

The table lists this clone with a few counts. The chain is built from TRBV25-1 and TRBJ1-6; no firm D call. Trimming removed 8 bases at V and 1 base at J, with 9 bases between. The germline V gene has CDR1 MGHDK and CDR2 SYGVNS. CDR3 size: 14 residues. DNA of the CDR3: TGTGCCAGCCAAGCAGATTCCTATAATTCACCCCTCCACTTT. Protein product: CASQADSYNSPLHF.

The sample holds a few counts of this clone. The chain employs TRBV29-1 and TRBJ2-1, with 10 nucleotides matching TRBD2. The CDR3 consists of 12 residues. The J segment lost 6 bases and the V segment lost 6 bases, leaving 2 bases of the junction unmatched. Germline values: CDR1 SQVTM, CDR2 ANQGSEA. DNA for the CDR3: TGCAGCGTGCGGACTAGCGGCAATGAGCAGTTCTTC. This sequence encodes CSVRTSGNEQFF.

The chain combines TRBV11-2 with TRBJ1-1, with a weak D call TRBD1 (5 bases). Germline values: CDR1 SGHAT, CDR2 FQNNGV. The CDR3 runs to 13 residues. The V and J ends lost 2 bases and 10 bases respectively, with 14 bases between them. The chain's CDR3 is CASSLQGVVVAFF. In nucleotides, the CDR3 is TGTGCCAGCAGCTTACAGGGAGTCGTTGTAGCTTTCTTT.

The chain is built from TRBV7-2 and TRBJ2-7; D uncertain. Germline CDR1 is SGHTA and CDR2 is FQGNSA. Trimming removed 5 bases at V and 1 base at J, with 18 bases between. This CDR3 spans 16 amino acids. The CDR3 reads CASSTSTGFLSYEQYF. CDR3 DNA sequence: TGTGCCAGCAGCACAAGTACCGGGTTTTTATCCTACGAGCAGTACTTC. Supplemented by reference TRBV7-2 and TRBJ2-7, the full variable domain reads GAGVSQSPSNKVTEKGKDVELRCDPISGHTALYWYRQSLGQGLEFLIYFQGNSAPDKSGLPSDRFSAERTGGSVSTLTIQRTQQEDSAVYLCASSTSTGFLSYEQYFGPGTRLTVT.

Of note for this clone: This CDR3 is also generated by other DNA sequences in the sample. This rearrangement joins TRBV27 to TRBJ2-3; D unclear. V shed 2 bases and J shed 5 bases, with 2 bases lying between them. In germline, CDR1 is MNHEY, CDR2 SMNVEV (reference sequence). The CDR3 consists of 11 residues. CDR3 sequence (DNA): TGTGCCAGCAGTTTAAGAGATACGCAGTATTTT. The encoded protein is CASSLRDTQYF.

This clone was seen a handful of times. The V call is TRBV29-1, the J call TRBJ1-5, with unresolved D. In germline, CDR1 is SQVTM, CDR2 ANQGSEA. V lost 4 bases, J lost 4 bases, and 8 bases lay in between. The length of the CDR3 is 12 residues. In nucleotides, the CDR3 is TGCAGCGTTGGCGGCATGAATCAGCCCCAGCATTTT. This codes for CSVGGMNQPQHF. Together with reference TRBV29-1 and TRBJ1-5, the CDR3 gives the full variable domain: SAVISQKPSRDICQRGTSLTIQCQVDSQVTMMFWYRQQPGQSLTLIATANQGSEATYESGFVIDKFPISRPNLTFSTLTVSNMSPEDSSIYLCSVGGMNQPQHFGDGTRLSIL.

This clone was found a few times. Other nucleotide sequences in the sample specify the same CDR3. This rearrangement joins TRBV30 to TRBJ1-1; D perhaps matches TRBD1 (5 bases). The V end was cut by 0 bases, the J end by 0 bases, with 5 bases between. This CDR3 has 13 residues. Germline CDR1 and CDR2: GTSNPN and SVGIG (reference sequence). The CDR3 nucleotides are TGTGCCTGGAGTGTGACAGTGAACACTGAAGCTTTCTTT. Translating it yields CAWSVTVNTEAFF.

This clone was seen only a few times. The chain has TRBV20-1 and TRBJ1-2, with D hard to call. The CDR3 is 11 residues long. Trimming left V 4 bases short and J 3 bases short, with 6 bases between. CDR1 is DFQATT, CDR2 SNEGSKA, per germline (reference sequence). The CDR3 is CSAIIDYGYTF. In DNA, the CDR3 is TGCAGTGCTATTATTGACTATGGCTACACCTTC.

This chain uses TRBV18 with TRBJ2-5; 7 bases agree with TRBD2. In germline, CDR1 is KGHSH, CDR2 LQKENI. Trimming took 3 bases from V and 5 from J; bases not matched to a gene: 15. The CDR3 has 17 residues. CDR3 in amino acids: CASSPSPTLGGKETQYF. Written as DNA, the CDR3 is TGTGCCAGCTCACCCTCCCCCACCCTGGGGGGGAAGGAGACCCAGTACTTC.

The J gene is TRBJ1-5, the V gene TRBV5-1; D may be TRBD1 (5 bases). This CDR3 has 15 residues. Trimming shortened V by 0 bases and J by 1 base, and 8 bases separated the two germline ends. From germline, CDR1 is SGHRS and CDR2 YFSETQ. For the CDR3, the DNA is TGCGCCAGCAGCTTGGGGGGCGGAAGCAATCAGCCCCAGCATTTT. It translates to CASSLGGGSNQPQHF.